This T cell receptor (beta chain) is from a study of T cells in Graves' hyperthyroidism and ophthalmopathy. Study conclusions and caveats: Most thyroid clonotypes with frequency above 0.001 were detected in blood. Model output signaled ophthalmopathy a median roughly 6.1 months ahead of onset.

This clonotype has at least ten counts. Antigen unknown. Investigators excluded patients with uncontrolled infection, other autoimmune disease, pregnancy or lactation. Amplified TCR beta CDR3 regions came from RNA transcripts. HTBI primers drove first-round RT-PCR of the TCR CDR3. TCRdb recomputed calls from the multiplex PCR reads with MiXCR, one row per CDR3 protein. The data contain about 160,000 distinct CDR3 sequences, about 9% of them singletons. This TCR was recovered from a woman under 30 with Graves' hyperthyroidism that later progressed to Graves' ophthalmopathy. Material for sequencing was blood.

DNA for the CDR3: TGTGCCAGCAGTTTAGGTAGGTGGGGGCCCACCCATCAGAACACTGAAGCTTTCTTT. It is translated as CASSLGRWGPTHQNTEAFF. The chain couples TRBV12-3 or TRBV12-4 to TRBJ1-1, with a tentative D call TRBD1 (6 bases). The V end lost 1 base, the J end lost 1 base, and 22 bases lay between the germline ends. The CDR3 is made up of 19 amino acids.